The entry below gives a single T cell receptor (beta chain) sequence along with its context. What it binds is not known. These data come from a study of cytomegalovirus exposure and HLA in healthy donors. Broader study findings: In a later analysis, TCR beta V- and J-gene trimming was associated with a missense DCLRE1C variant. Later work found most CMV-associated TCR beta chains apparently HLA-restricted. Earlier analysis looked at TCR beta V segments, and most were productive about 87% or about 30% of the time. Differences between HLA loci emerged in a later analysis of TCR association rates, with DRB1 most and HLA-C fewest.

13 Jbeta primers and 60 Vbeta primers were used for the PCR. Assay used: immunoSEQ multiplex PCR; TCRdb lists only in-frame clones, some missing. The table lists about 92,000 clones. The clonotype comes from a man in his forties or fifties in good health and CMV-seropositive. Sequenced material: PBMCs.

The CDR3 sequence: CASSQDRGAGANVLTF. The CDR3 region has the DNA TGCGCCAGCAGCCAAGATCGCGGGGCTGGGGCCAACGTCCTGACTTTC. The chain couples TRBV4-3 to TRBJ2-6, with a weak D call TRBD2 (6 bases). CDR3 length equals 16 residues. V was trimmed by 0 bases and J by 2 bases, leaving 8 bases between them. Germline V gives CDR1 LGHNA, CDR2 YSLEER.